These 25 T cell receptor beta chains were all obtained from the same sample, sequenced in a study of radiation and T cells in renal cell carcinoma. The time point: blood 2 weeks post-SBRT. As to treatment: 15 Gy SBRT to primary tumor, nephrectomy 4 weeks later. The repertoire was sequenced with immunoSEQ multiplex PCR; TCRdb's copy has only in-frame clones and lacks some. Found here are about 150,000 clones, roughly 89% of them singletons; the top ten hold 10% to 15%. The sequencing here drew on blood, taken from a patient whose treatment included radiotherapy and nephrectomy. The origin of the receptors is a woman between 50 and 59 years old with renal cell carcinoma.

The J gene is TRBJ2-2, the V gene TRBV15, with 8 bases identical to TRBD1. CDR3 length equals 16 residues. CDR1 and CDR2 from the germline V gene are LNHNV and YYDKDF (reference sequence). V was clipped by 5 bases and J by 1 base; unmatched bases: 6. The CDR3 is CATSFRTGMNTGELFF. Here the CDR3 DNA reads TGTGCCACCAGCTTTCGGACAGGGATGAACACCGGGGAGCTGTTTTTT.

In DNA form, the CDR3 reads TGTGCCAGCAGCTCTGGATCGACAGGGTGGGTCATAAGGAGCACTGAAGCTTTCTTT. Translating gives CASSSGSTGWVIRSTEAFF. V is TRBV5-8 and J is TRBJ1-1; 7 bases are shared with TRBD1. With V trimmed by 3 bases and J by 4 bases, 21 bases remained unmatched. The CDR3 sequence is 19 residues long. Looked up from germline, CDR1 is SGHTS and CDR2 is YDEGEE.

The chain links TRBV6-6 to TRBJ1-2; D unclear. The CDR3 sequence is 12 residues long. Germline values: CDR1 MNHNY, CDR2 SVGAGI (reference sequence). Trimming pared 0 bases from V and 6 bases from J, leaving 5 bases between. CDR3: CASSYSEDGYTF. CDR3 DNA: TGTGCCAGCAGTTACTCCGAGGATGGCTACACCTTC.

The rearrangement joins TRBV25-1 to TRBJ2-3; 8 nucleotides align to TRBD1. Germline lookup yields CDR1 MGHDK and CDR2 SYGVNS. The CDR3 runs 14 residues. Unmatched junction bases numbered 4, after V lost 8 bases and J lost 0 bases. CDR3 nucleotide sequence: TGTGCCAGCTCAGGGGGCCTTAGCACAGATACGCAGTATTTT. It yields the protein CASSGGLSTDTQYF.

This clone was found a few times. The CDR3 DNA reads as TGTGCCAGCAGTGAACGGGGGCTCGGCAATCAGCCCCAGCATTTT. This translates into CASSERGLGNQPQHF. This chain links TRBV2 with TRBJ1-5; D is perhaps TRBD1 (6 bases). CDR3 length: 15 amino acids. V shed 2 bases and J shed 2 bases, with 10 bases lying between them. Germline assignment: CDR1 SNHLY and CDR2 FYNNEI.

The chain recombines TRBV5-1 with TRBJ1-2, with a tentative D call TRBD1 (5 bases). Germline V gene sequence: CDR1 SGHRS, CDR2 YFSETQ. CDR3 length: 14 amino acids. Between the trimmed V and J ends, which lost 0 bases and 4 bases, there was a span of 10 bases. Written as DNA, the CDR3 is TGCGCCAGCAGCTTGGCCGAGGGGACCTATGGCTACACCTTC. Translating it yields CASSLAEGTYGYTF.

The chain uses TRBV5-5 and TRBJ2-5; D possibly corresponds to TRBD1 (6 bases). Germline CDR1 is SGHKS and CDR2 is YYEKEE (reference sequence). Trimming removed 0 bases from V and 2 bases from J, with 8 bases in between. The CDR3 totals 14 residues. The CDR3 nucleotides are TGTGCCAGCAGCTTGGTTGGACAGCAAGAGACCCAGTACTTC. Protein product: CASSLVGQQETQYF.

The table lists this clone with a count of one. The V and J genes are TRBV4-1 and TRBJ1-2; 7 bases match TRBD1. J was trimmed by 7 bases and V by 1 base; bases with no gene match: 15. This CDR3 region has 17 residues. The germline V gene has CDR1 MGHRA and CDR2 YSYEKL. The CDR3 DNA is TGCGCCAGCAGCCAAGTTAACAGGGGTACTAAGAAGGGTGGCTACACCTTC. Amino acids: CASSQVNRGTKKGGYTF.

The gene calls are TRBV19 and TRBJ1-6; D remains ambiguous. V dropped 5 bases and J dropped 0 bases, with 8 bases sitting between them. The CDR3 spans 15 residues. Looked up from germline, CDR1 is LNHDA and CDR2 is SQIVND (reference sequence). The CDR3 loop is CASSRGTSYNSPLHF. In DNA form, the CDR3 reads TGTGCCAGTAGTCGGGGAACCTCCTATAATTCACCCCTCCACTTT.

The chain joins TRBV19 to TRBJ2-2; no firm D call. Trimming shortened V by 2 bases and J by 5 bases, and 9 bases separated the two germline ends. The CDR3 is 14 amino acids. Germline V gene sequence: CDR1 LNHDA, CDR2 SQIVND (reference sequence). The CDR3 spells CASSITPMTGELFF. In nucleotides, the CDR3 is TGTGCCAGTAGTATAACTCCTATGACCGGGGAGCTGTTTTTT.

The V and J genes are TRBV15 and TRBJ2-7; 8 bases match TRBD2. Germline V lookup: CDR1 LNHNV, CDR2 YYDKDF (reference sequence). The trim removed 0 bases at V and 4 bases at J, leaving 5 bases unmatched. This CDR3 comprises 15 residues. CDR3 sequence reads: CATSRESSGGYEQYF. The CDR3 DNA follows: TGTGCCACCAGCAGAGAATCGAGCGGGGGATACGAGCAGTACTTC.

This clone was seen just once. The chain combines TRBV19 with TRBJ1-6; TRBD1 agrees at 8 bases. CDR3 length equals 14 residues. CDR1 and CDR2 (germline): LNHDA, SQIVND (reference sequence). The ends lost 3 bases at V and 6 bases at J; junction bases unmatched: 1. The CDR3 loop reads CASSMTGVNSPLHF. Written as DNA, the CDR3 is TGTGCCAGTAGTATGACAGGGGTTAATTCACCCCTCCACTTT.

The chain combines TRBV5-5 with TRBJ1-3; D possibly corresponds to TRBD1 (6 bases). V was trimmed by 4 bases and J by 0 bases, leaving 11 bases between them. The CDR3 runs to 15 residues. Germline values: CDR1 SGHKS, CDR2 YYEKEE (reference sequence). CDR3 amino acids: CASSRLDSSGNTIYF. The CDR3 nucleotides read TGTGCCAGCAGCCGACTGGACAGCTCTGGAAACACCATATATTTT.

DNA of the CDR3: TGCGCCAGCAGCTTGGTTACAGGCGGCGAGCAGTTCTTC. Amino acid sequence: CASSLVTGGEQFF. This sequence joins TRBV5-1 and TRBJ2-1; maybe TRBD1 (5 bases). Germline V CDR1 and CDR2: SGHRS, YFSETQ. The CDR3 runs to 13 residues. The V end lost 0 bases, the J end lost 10 bases, and 11 bases lay between the germline ends. The variable domain in full, with the rest retrieved from reference TRBV5-1 and TRBJ2-1, is KAGVTQTPRYLIKTRGQQVTLSCSPISGHRSVSWYQQTPGQGLQFLFEYFSETQRNKGNFPGRFSGRQFSNSRSEMNVSTLELGDSALYLCASSLVTGGEQFFGPGTRLTVL.

The chain is built from TRBV4-3 and TRBJ2-7; 13 nucleotides agree with TRBD2. The junction had 6 bases not matched to a gene; V was cut back by 0 bases and J by 4 bases. The CDR3 covers 17 residues. CDR1 is LGHNA and CDR2 is YSLEER in the germline V gene. The CDR3: CASSQEWTSGGDYEQYF. The CDR3 coding sequence is TGCGCCAGCAGCCAAGAATGGACTAGCGGGGGTGATTACGAGCAGTACTTC.

The chain recombines TRBV27 with TRBJ1-2; TRBD1 agrees at 7 bases. The ends lost 0 bases at V and 4 bases at J; junction bases unmatched: 2. Germline CDR1 MNHEY, CDR2 SMNVEV (reference sequence). CDR3 length equals 14 residues. In DNA form, the CDR3 reads TGTGCCAGCAGTTTATCGGGACAGATCTATGGCTACACCTTC. This sequence encodes CASSLSGQIYGYTF.

CDR3: CASSGTYTEAFF. CDR3 DNA sequence: TGCGCCAGCAGTGGCACCTACACTGAAGCTTTCTTT. This rearrangement joins TRBV10-1 to TRBJ1-1; the D is unclear. Looked up from germline, CDR1 is WNHNN and CDR2 is SYGVQD (reference sequence). The CDR3 extends over 12 amino acids. V was clipped by 4 bases and J by 3 bases, with 6 bases between them.

The CDR3 nucleotides read TGCAGTGCTAGAGAAGGCTATGGCTACACCTTC. This encodes CSAREGYGYTF. J is TRBJ1-2 and V is TRBV20-1; D remains unclear. V lost 0 bases, J lost 4 bases, and 3 bases lay in between. There are 11 residues in the CDR3. Germline V gene sequence: CDR1 DFQATT, CDR2 SNEGSKA (reference sequence).

The V and J genes are TRBV29-1 and TRBJ2-3; D not resolved. The CDR3 loop spans 12 amino acids. CDR1 and CDR2 from the germline V gene are SQVTM and ANQGSEA. V gave up 8 bases and J gave up 2 bases, with 11 bases separating them. CDR3 sequence: CSIRPYTDTQYF. CDR3 nucleotides: TGCAGCATTCGGCCCTACACAGATACGCAGTATTTT.

The chain combines TRBV7-6 with TRBJ2-6; no reliable D call. Germline assignment: CDR1 SGHVS and CDR2 FNYEAQ. The CDR3 is made up of 14 amino acids. The V end lost 5 bases, the J end lost 1 base, and 6 bases lay between the germline ends. The CDR3 sequence: CASSPWSGANVLTF. In nucleotides, the CDR3 is TGTGCCAGCAGCCCGTGGTCTGGGGCCAACGTCCTGACTTTC. Filled out from reference TRBV7-6 and TRBJ2-6, the complete variable domain reads GAGVSQSPRYKVTKRGQDVALRCDPISGHVSLYWYRQALGQGPEFLTYFNYEAQQDKSGLPNDRFSAERPEGSISTLTIQRTEQRDSAMYRCASSPWSGANVLTFGAGSRLTVL.

V usage is TRBV7-3 and J usage is TRBJ1-2, with 10 bases fitting TRBD1. The length of the CDR3 is 15 residues. Trimming removed 2 bases from V and 8 bases from J; junction bases left unmatched: 8. Germline CDR1 reads SGHTA; CDR2 reads FQGTGA. CDR3 nucleotides: TGTGCCAGCAGCTTATCCCCCGGGACAGGGGTCGGCTACACCTTC. Amino acids: CASSLSPGTGVGYTF.

This clone occurred once. The chain employs TRBV11-2 and TRBJ2-5; 7 nucleotides match TRBD1. The V segment lost 0 bases and the J segment 2 bases; nucleotides outside the gene matches: 6. This CDR3 contains 16 residues. Germline V gives CDR1 SGHAT, CDR2 FQNNGV. CDR3 coding DNA: TGTGCCAGCAGCTTAGAGTGGACAGGAGATCAAGAGACCCAGTACTTC. Translation: CASSLEWTGDQETQYF.

This clone was seen just once. The genes are TRBV2 and TRBJ2-5, with 8 bases matching TRBD1. CDR1 SNHLY and CDR2 FYNNEI come from the germline V gene. The CDR3 covers 14 residues. The junction had 9 bases not matched to a gene; V was cut back by 7 bases and J by 5 bases. The CDR3 nucleotides are TGTGCCAGCACCTGGACAGGGATCAAGGAGACCCAGTACTTC. This codes for CASTWTGIKETQYF.

The V and J genes are TRBV19 and TRBJ1-4; D is unclear. Germline CDR1 and CDR2: LNHDA and SQIVND (reference sequence). V lost 4 bases to trimming and J lost 5 bases, with 11 bases between them. The CDR3 length is 14 residues. The CDR3 DNA reads TGTGCCAGTAGTAGCCCTGGGGAAAATGAAAAACTGTTTTTT. Translated, it gives CASSSPGENEKLFF.

The chain is built from TRBV6-5 and TRBJ1-3; perhaps TRBD1 as D (5 bases). Germline V lookup: CDR1 MNHEY, CDR2 SVGAGI. The CDR3 contains 14 residues. V lost 6 bases to trimming and J lost 0 bases, with 9 bases between them. CDR3 nucleotide sequence: TGTGCCAGCAGGGGGCCTTACTCTGGAAACACCATATATTTT. Translating gives CASRGPYSGNTIYF.